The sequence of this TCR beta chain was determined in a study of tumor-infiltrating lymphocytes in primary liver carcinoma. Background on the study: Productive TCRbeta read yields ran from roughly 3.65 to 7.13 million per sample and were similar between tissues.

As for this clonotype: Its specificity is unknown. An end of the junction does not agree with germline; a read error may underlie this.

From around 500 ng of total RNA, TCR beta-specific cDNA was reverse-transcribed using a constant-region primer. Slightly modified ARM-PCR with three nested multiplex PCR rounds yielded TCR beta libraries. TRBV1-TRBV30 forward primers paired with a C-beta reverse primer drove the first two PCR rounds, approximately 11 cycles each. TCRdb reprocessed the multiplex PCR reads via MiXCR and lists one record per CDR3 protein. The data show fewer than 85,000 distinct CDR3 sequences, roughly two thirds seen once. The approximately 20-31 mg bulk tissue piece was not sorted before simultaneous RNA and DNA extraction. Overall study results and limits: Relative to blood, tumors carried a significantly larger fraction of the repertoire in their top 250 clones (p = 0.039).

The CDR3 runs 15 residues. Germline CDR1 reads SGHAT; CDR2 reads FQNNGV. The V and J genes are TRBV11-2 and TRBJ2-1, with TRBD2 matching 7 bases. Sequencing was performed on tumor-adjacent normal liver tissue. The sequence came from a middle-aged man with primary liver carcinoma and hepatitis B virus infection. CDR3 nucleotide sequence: TGTGCCAGCAGCCCCTTGACTAGCAACTACAATGAGCGGTTCTTC. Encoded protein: CASSPLTSNYNERFF.